The clone carrying this TCR beta chain was counted once. As yet, its antigen is unknown. This specimen comes from a study of PD-1 blockade in classical Hodgkin lymphoma. General study results and limits: In newly diagnosed patients, baseline TCR diversity was reportedly below that of healthy donors.

Per the germline V gene, CDR1 is ENHRY and CDR2 is SYGVKD. The CDR3 runs to 15 residues. Trimming cost V 0 bases and J 10 bases, with 16 bases left between them. Patients all relapsed after autologous stem cell transplantation, and there was variation in brentuximab vedotin exposure. Best responses fell into complete response, partial response or progressive disease. The protocol was immunoSEQ multiplex PCR, while the TCRdb copy is restricted to in-frame clones and leaves out a portion. Among about 98,000 clones listed, 80% to 95% were seen once. The TCR comes from a human donor with classical Hodgkin lymphoma. The source was peripheral blood mononuclear cells (PBMCs), collected at baseline. The chain links TRBV10-3 to TRBJ2-1, with D possibly being TRBD2 (6 bases). CDR3 amino acids: CAISESGAPRGEQFF. For the CDR3, the DNA is TGTGCCATCAGTGAGTCGGGAGCCCCCCGGGGGGAGCAGTTCTTC.